The 32 T cell receptor beta chains listed next were all sequenced from one sample in a study of T-cell reconstitution after alpha-beta-depleted transplantation in children. Construction of the TCRbeta library involved unique molecular identifiers. TCRdb redid the calling of the PCR reads with MiXCR, one entry per CDR3 protein. Of about 490,000 distinct CDR3 sequences listed, roughly a tenth were seen once; the top ten hold 2%. Sequencing used PBMCs, obtained before TCRalphabeta/CD19-depleted stem cell transplant. Source of these receptors: a child aged 2-15 years with inherited bone marrow failure, due to receive a stem cell transplant.

V usage is TRBV6-2 or TRBV6-3 and J usage is TRBJ2-1; 7 bases are shared with TRBD2. CDR3 length: 18 amino acids. CDR1 is MNHEY and CDR2 is SVGEGT in the germline V gene. V was pared by 0 bases and J by 8 bases, with 16 bases of the junction left unmatched. The CDR3 loop reads CASSYSVLSAGVLDEQFF. The CDR3 bases are TGTGCCAGCAGTTACTCGGTTCTAAGTGCGGGAGTCTTAGATGAGCAGTTCTTC.

The chain is built from TRBV3-1 and TRBJ2-1; 12 nucleotides agree with TRBD2. V shed 3 bases and J 3 bases; nucleotides not matched to a gene: 3. Looked up from germline, CDR1 is LGHDT and CDR2 is YNNKEL (reference sequence). This CDR3 has 16 amino acids. The CDR3 DNA sequence: TGTGCCAGCAGCCACGCGACTAGCGGGAGCTACAATGAGCAGTTCTTC. Translating it yields CASSHATSGSYNEQFF.

DNA for the CDR3: TGTGCCAGCAGCTTAGTGTTAGCGGACAGGGAGAGGTCGTTCGTCTACAATGAGCAGTTCTTC. It translates to CASSLVLADRERSFVYNEQFF. The gene calls are TRBV11-1 and TRBJ2-1, with 8 bases matching TRBD1. The CDR3 extends over 21 amino acids. Germline assignment: CDR1 SGHAT and CDR2 FQDESV (reference sequence). V was pared by 1 base and J by 3 bases, with 20 bases of the junction left unmatched.

This clonotype showed up many times. The chain employs TRBV6-5 and TRBJ1-1, with no clear D. Germline CDR1 MNHEY, CDR2 SVGAGI. CDR3 length: 10 amino acids. Trimming took 8 bases from V and 7 from J, leaving 8 bases between them. This CDR3 is CASGLIEAFF. CDR3 in DNA: TGTGCCAGCGGCCTTATTGAAGCTTTCTTT.

This clonotype was counted many times. This chain joins TRBV12-3 or TRBV12-4 and TRBJ1-1, with 9 positions matching TRBD1. This CDR3 has 14 amino acids. V lost 7 bases and J lost 5; bases outside the gene matches: 8. For the CDR3, the DNA is TGTGCCAGCACCCTACAGGGGGCGCGAACTGAAGCTTTCTTT. Protein: CASTLQGARTEAFF.

The chain is built from TRBV4-1 and TRBJ2-7; TRBD2 is a possible D gene (5 bases). The CDR3 covers 16 residues. V was clipped by 0 bases and J by 0 bases, with 12 bases between them. From germline, CDR1 is MGHRA and CDR2 YSYEKL. CDR3 amino acids: CASSQDIASSSYEQYF. CDR3 DNA: TGCGCCAGCAGCCAAGATATAGCGAGCAGCTCCTACGAGCAGTACTTC.

The CDR3 region is CASSPHPQSSSYEQYF. In DNA form, the CDR3 reads TGTGCCAGCAGCCCCCACCCGCAGTCAAGCTCCTACGAGCAGTACTTC. The rearrangement joins TRBV7-2 to TRBJ2-7; D gene unclear. Trimming cost V 5 bases and J 0 bases, with 17 bases left between them. This CDR3 comprises 16 residues. The germline CDR1 and CDR2 sequences are SGHTA and FQGNSA.

This clonotype showed up many times. V usage is TRBV28 and J usage is TRBJ2-2; D might be TRBD2 (5 bases). The V and J ends lost 1 base and 2 bases respectively, with 11 bases between them. Germline V lookup: CDR1 MDHEN, CDR2 SYDVKM. The CDR3 runs 16 residues. This CDR3 reads CASSLFASGNTGELFF. CDR3 DNA: TGTGCCAGCAGTTTATTCGCCAGCGGCAACACCGGGGAGCTGTTTTTT.

This clonotype was counted at least ten times. This chain joins TRBV7-2 and TRBJ1-5; TRBD1 might be the D (5 bases). This CDR3 has 14 residues. V lost 0 bases to trimming and J lost 6 bases, with 9 bases between them. Germline loops: CDR1 SGHTA, CDR2 FQGNSA. The CDR3 sequence: CASSLAGRAQPQHF. CDR3 DNA sequence: TGTGCCAGCAGCTTAGCGGGCAGGGCTCAGCCCCAGCATTTT.

This clonotype was seen only a few times. The chain employs TRBV29-1 and TRBJ2-7; possible D gene TRBD2, 5 bases. This CDR3 spans 13 amino acids. V was clipped by 0 bases and J by 2 bases, with 8 bases between them. CDR1 and CDR2 from the germline V gene are SQVTM and ANQGSEA. In DNA, the CDR3 is TGCAGCGTTGAAGACGGGAATACCTACGAGCAGTACTTC. It codes for CSVEDGNTYEQYF.

This clonotype was seen ten or more times. The gene calls are TRBV20-1 and TRBJ1-5, with D unresolved. This CDR3 comprises 15 residues. Trimming removed 0 bases from V and 0 bases from J, with 9 bases in between. CDR1 is DFQATT and CDR2 is SNEGSKA in the germline V gene (reference sequence). CDR3 loop: CSARDPSYSNQPQHF. The CDR3 region has the DNA TGCAGTGCTAGAGACCCGTCATATAGCAATCAGCCCCAGCATTTT.

Ten or more counts support this clonotype. J is TRBJ2-7 and V is TRBV6-5, with a possible D match to TRBD1 (6 bases). Germline-derived CDR1 and CDR2 are MNHEY and SVGAGI. This CDR3 comprises 15 residues. The germline V and J ends were trimmed by 0 bases and 6 bases, with 15 bases remaining between them. DNA of the CDR3: TGTGCCAGCAGTTACTCCCAAACAGGGTCTAGCGAGCAGTACTTC. Its translation is CASSYSQTGSSEQYF.

This clonotype was detected many times. The rearrangement links TRBV20-1 to TRBJ2-1; TRBD2 aligns across 11 bases. Germline trimming cut 3 bases from V and 4 bases from J; bases unmatched to any gene: 2. This CDR3 has 14 amino acids. The germline gives CDR1 DFQATT, CDR2 SNEGSKA (reference sequence). DNA for the CDR3: TGCAGTGCTAGGACTAGCGGGGCTTACAATGAGCAGTTCTTC. Translating it yields CSARTSGAYNEQFF.

This clonotype has ten or more counts. The chain is built from TRBV29-1 and TRBJ2-7; no clear D. V was clipped by 0 bases and J by 2 bases, with 8 bases between them. The CDR3 spans 13 residues. Germline CDR1 is SQVTM and CDR2 is ANQGSEA. This CDR3 reads CSVEDGQAYEQYF. The DNA of the CDR3 is TGCAGCGTTGAAGACGGTCAAGCCTACGAGCAGTACTTC.

This chain connects TRBV6-2 or TRBV6-3 to TRBJ2-1; D tentatively fits TRBD1 or TRBD2 (5 bases each). V was shortened by 3 bases and J by 7 bases, with 16 bases between the two germline ends. The CDR3 spans 15 residues. The germline CDR1 and CDR2 sequences are MNHEY and SVGEGT. The CDR3 coding sequence is TGTGCCAGCAGTTATGGCGCACGGGGCGTGAATGAGCAGTTCTTC. Translating it yields CASSYGARGVNEQFF.

This clonotype was counted only a few times. This sequence joins TRBV29-1 and TRBJ2-5; the match to TRBD2 covers 10 bases. V shed 5 bases, J shed 2 bases, and the junction held 5 bases outside the gene matches. This CDR3 contains 14 residues. Germline CDR1 reads SQVTM; CDR2 reads ANQGSEA. CDR3 protein: CSVKPAGGQETQYF. In DNA form, the CDR3 reads TGCAGCGTTAAACCAGCGGGAGGGCAAGAGACCCAGTACTTC.

For this clonotype: Since a much larger clone is just one base distant, this may be a read error. The rearrangement links TRBV4-3 to TRBJ2-7; 12 nucleotides agree with TRBD2. V shed 3 bases and J 7 bases; nucleotides not matched to a gene: 10. The CDR3 extends over 16 amino acids. Germline loops: CDR1 LGHNA, CDR2 YSLEER. The CDR3 DNA reads as TGCGCCAGCAGCCAGGGACTAGCGGGCTCTCCCTGGGAGCAGTACTTC. Protein: CASSQGLAGSPWEQYF.

This clonotype was found many times. The rearrangement joins TRBV7-2 to TRBJ2-5, with 7 bases aligning to TRBD2. Germline V lookup: CDR1 SGHTA, CDR2 FQGNSA. V gave up 2 bases and J gave up 3 bases; unmatched junction bases: 9. The CDR3 spans 16 residues. The CDR3 protein is CASSLRWGLTKETQYF. CDR3 bases: TGTGCCAGCAGCTTAAGATGGGGACTAACCAAAGAGACCCAGTACTTC. The full variable domain, completed using reference TRBV7-2 and TRBJ2-5, is GAGVSQSPSNKVTEKGKDVELRCDPISGHTALYWYRQSLGQGLEFLIYFQGNSAPDKSGLPSDRFSAERTGGSVSTLTIQRTQQEDSAVYLCASSLRWGLTKETQYFGPGTRLLVL.

This clonotype was observed at least ten times. V and J are TRBV27 and TRBJ2-7; D remains unclear. The CDR3 is made up of 15 amino acids. Trimming stripped 5 bases from V and 3 bases from J, with 17 bases between. Germline CDR1 MNHEY, CDR2 SMNVEV (reference sequence). CDR3 in DNA: TGTGCCAGCAGTCTAATCTTGGGCGAGAGCTACGAGCAGTACTTC. This codes for CASSLILGESYEQYF.

This clonotype was found many times. V and J are TRBV6-2 or TRBV6-3 and TRBJ2-7; D uncertain. V was clipped by 6 bases and J by 0 bases, with 6 bases between them. CDR3 length: 12 residues. CDR1 is MNHEY and CDR2 is SVGEGT in the germline V gene. The DNA for the CDR3 is TGTGCCAGCAGCCGCCTCTCCTACGAGCAGTACTTC. Its protein product is CASSRLSYEQYF.

This clonotype was seen at least ten times. The chain employs TRBV29-1 and TRBJ1-2; 7 bases are shared with TRBD1. The germline gives CDR1 SQVTM, CDR2 ANQGSEA. With V trimmed by 3 bases and J by 5 bases, 6 bases remained unmatched. CDR3 length: 13 residues. The CDR3 reads CSVERGTAYGYTF. In DNA form, the CDR3 reads TGCAGCGTTGAGCGGGGGACAGCTTATGGCTACACCTTC.

This clonotype was counted at least ten times. The V gene is TRBV5-1, the J gene TRBJ2-5; 9 bases align to TRBD2. V was clipped by 0 bases and J by 3 bases; unmatched bases: 0. In germline, CDR1 is SGHRS, CDR2 YFSETQ. The CDR3 spans 14 residues. The CDR3 protein is CASSLERGEETQYF. In DNA form, the CDR3 reads TGCGCCAGCAGCTTGGAGCGGGGGGAAGAGACCCAGTACTTC.

This clonotype was counted at least ten times. The chain uses TRBV7-2 and TRBJ2-7; D unclear. Germline V gives CDR1 SGHTA, CDR2 FQGNSA. The CDR3 extends over 11 amino acids. The V and J ends lost 3 bases and 5 bases respectively, with 5 bases between them. The CDR3 nucleotides read TGTGCCAGCAGCTTCTATAACGAGCAGTACTTC. Its translation: CASSFYNEQYF.

This clonotype was seen many times. The rearrangement uses TRBV27 and TRBJ2-6; D ambiguous. CDR1 and CDR2 (germline): MNHEY, SMNVEV (reference sequence). V was cut by 6 bases and J by 2 bases, with 11 bases left in between. The CDR3 contains 15 residues. For the CDR3, the DNA is TGTGCCAGCAGCGCTAGAACTCCTGGGGCCAACGTCCTGACTTTC. The encoded protein is CASSARTPGANVLTF.

This clonotype was counted at least ten times. The chain combines TRBV10-2 with TRBJ2-7; tentatively, D is TRBD1 (6 bases). CDR1 is WSHSY and CDR2 is SAAADI in the germline V gene. This CDR3 region has 14 residues. V was pared by 6 bases and J by 2 bases, with 14 bases between. The CDR3 loop is CASRLTGLTYEQYF. As DNA, the CDR3 is TGCGCCAGCAGATTGACAGGCCTAACCTACGAGCAGTACTTC.

Here the CDR3 DNA reads TGTGCCATCAGCGCCTGGGAAGGGGGCTACACCTTC. Translation: CAISAWEGGYTF. The chain carries TRBV10-3 and TRBJ1-2; D gene ambiguous. V was trimmed by 6 bases and J by 8 bases, leaving 13 bases between them. The CDR3 sequence is 12 residues long. Per the germline V gene, CDR1 is ENHRY and CDR2 is SYGVKD.

This clonotype was found many times. This chain links TRBV5-1 with TRBJ1-1; D is uncertain. Germline CDR1 SGHRS, CDR2 YFSETQ. Deletions cut 0 bases from V and 7 bases from J, with 4 bases between. This CDR3 spans 11 amino acids. CDR3 DNA: TGCGCCAGCAGCTTGGGGATTGAAGCTTTCTTT. This sequence encodes CASSLGIEAFF.

This clonotype came up many times. The chain has TRBV15 and TRBJ1-3; D not certain. The V gene lost 0 bases and the J gene lost 0 bases, with 12 bases spanning the gap. The CDR3 runs to 17 residues. Per germline, CDR1 LNHNV and CDR2 YYDKDF (reference sequence). The CDR3 reads CATSRDFGTNSGNTIYF. The CDR3 region has the DNA TGTGCCACCAGCAGAGATTTCGGCACCAACTCTGGAAACACCATATATTTT. The variable domain in full, completed from reference TRBV15 and TRBJ1-3, reads DAMVIQNPRYQVTQFGKPVTLSCSQTLNHNVMYWYQQKSSQAPKLLFHYYDKDFNNEADTPDNFQSRRPNTSFCFLDIRSPGLGDTAMYLCATSRDFGTNSGNTIYFGEGSWLTVV.

This clonotype was seen repeatedly, ten times or more. V and J are TRBV20-1 and TRBJ2-7; the D is unclear. CDR3 length: 11 residues. V lost 3 bases, J lost 5 bases, and 8 bases lay in between. Germline V gives CDR1 DFQATT, CDR2 SNEGSKA (reference sequence). CDR3 sequence reads: CSASWGNEQYF. In DNA, the CDR3 is TGCAGTGCTAGTTGGGGAAACGAGCAGTACTTC.

This clonotype was found a few times. The chain links TRBV30 to TRBJ2-1; D remains ambiguous. V was shortened by 8 bases and J by 4 bases, with 18 bases between the two germline ends. CDR1 is GTSNPN, CDR2 SVGIG, per germline (reference sequence). This CDR3 has 14 amino acids. CDR3 loop: CAGRDGVPYNEQFF. In DNA, the CDR3 is TGTGCCGGGCGAGACGGAGTTCCTTACAATGAGCAGTTCTTC. The complete variable domain, with remaining parts taken from reference TRBV30 and TRBJ2-1, reads SQTIHQWPATLVQPVGSPLSLECTVEGTSNPNLYWYRQAAGRGLQLLFYSVGIGQISSEVPQNLSASRPQDRQFILSSKKLLLSDSGFYLCAGRDGVPYNEQFFGPGTRLTVL.

This clonotype showed up many times. Compared with germline, one end of the junction differs, possibly owing to a read error. The rearrangement uses TRBV5-5 and TRBJ2-7; 11 nucleotides agree with TRBD2. Germline CDR1 and CDR2: SGHKS and YYEKEE (reference sequence). The CDR3 has 15 amino acids. The CDR3, as DNA: TGTGCCAGCACCTTGACTAGCGGGAAGTCCTACGAGCAGTACTTC. Residues: CASTLTSGKSYEQYF. The whole variable domain, remainder taken from reference TRBV5-5 and TRBJ2-7, is DAGVTQSPTHLIKTRGQQVTLRCSPISGHKSVSWYQQVLGQGPQFIFQYYEKEERGRGNFPDRFSARQFPNYSSELNVNALLLGDSALYLCASTLTSGKSYEQYFGPGTRLTVT.

The table lists this clonotype with many counts. The chain combines TRBV28 with TRBJ2-6; D gene unclear. Trimming stripped 3 bases from V and 0 bases from J, with 6 bases between. This CDR3 region has 15 residues. Germline V CDR1 and CDR2: MDHEN, SYDVKM. The CDR3 bases are TGTGCCAGCAGTTTGATACTCTCTGGGGCCAACGTCCTGACTTTC. Translated: CASSLILSGANVLTF.